This TCR beta chain was sequenced in a study of PD-1 blockade in classical Hodgkin lymphoma. At the level of the study: The nivolumab dose that patients received was 3 mg/kg, given intravenously every 2 weeks. Whole-study results and caveats: Newly diagnosed patients were reported to start with lower TCR diversity than healthy donors. Complete responders possessed baseline diversity comparable to newly diagnosed patients. When nivolumab was started under 1 year after ASCT, patients were excluded.

The V and J ends lost 6 bases and 0 bases respectively, with 15 bases between them. The germline CDR1 and CDR2 sequences are SGHVS and FNYEAQ. The CDR3 is 16 amino acids. The protocol was immunoSEQ multiplex PCR, while the TCRdb copy is restricted to in-frame clones and leaves out a portion. The top ten hold 2.5% to 3.5% of the sample, which has about 43,000 clones, roughly 72% seen once. Regarding this clone: Its cognate antigen is unknown.

Every patient relapsed after autologous stem cell transplantation, and brentuximab vedotin exposure varied. The sequence came from a human donor with classical Hodgkin lymphoma. The J gene is TRBJ1-3, the V gene TRBV7-6; D remains unclear. Sample: peripheral blood mononuclear cells (PBMCs), taken before the second cycle of nivolumab. The CDR3, as DNA: TGTGCCAGCAGTACGGCCGGGAGCTACTCTGGAAACACCATATATTTT. This codes for CASSTAGSYSGNTIYF.